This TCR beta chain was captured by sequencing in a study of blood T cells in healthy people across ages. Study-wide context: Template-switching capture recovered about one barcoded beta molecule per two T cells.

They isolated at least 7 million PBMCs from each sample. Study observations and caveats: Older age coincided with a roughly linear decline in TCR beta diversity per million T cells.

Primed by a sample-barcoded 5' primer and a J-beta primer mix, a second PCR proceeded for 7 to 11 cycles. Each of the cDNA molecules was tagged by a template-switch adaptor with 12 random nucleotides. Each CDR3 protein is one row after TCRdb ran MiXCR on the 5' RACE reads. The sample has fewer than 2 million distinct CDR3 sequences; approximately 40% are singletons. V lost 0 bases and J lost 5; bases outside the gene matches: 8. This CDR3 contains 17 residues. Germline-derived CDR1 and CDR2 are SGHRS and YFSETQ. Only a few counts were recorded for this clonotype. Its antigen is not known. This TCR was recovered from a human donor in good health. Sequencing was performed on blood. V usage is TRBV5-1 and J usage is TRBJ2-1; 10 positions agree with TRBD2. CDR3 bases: TGCGCCAGCAGCTTGGGAGGGCTAGCGGGGGCCCACAATGAGCAGTTCTTC. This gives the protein CASSLGGLAGAHNEQFF.